Shown below are 13 T cell receptor beta chains from a single sample sequenced in a study of shared clonotypes between healthy human individuals. This table comes from immunoSEQ multiplex PCR, and its TCRdb copy is limited to in-frame clones, with some not included. This sample has more than 850,000 clones, with roughly 74% found just once. The sample was memory CD4+ T cells from PBMCs. Sample subset: CD45RA-negative fraction. The origin of the receptors is a young man in good health. Some clones in this sample may be carry-over from other donors' samples.

The rearrangement uses TRBV5-4 and TRBJ2-7, with 9 bases aligning to TRBD1. This CDR3 is 16 amino acids long. V lost 4 bases, J lost 7 bases, and 15 bases stayed unmatched. Germline values: CDR1 SGHNT, CDR2 YYREEE (reference sequence). CDR3 region: CASSPGQGTSYVEQYF. CDR3 DNA: TGTGCCAGCAGCCCTGGACAGGGGACCTCCTACGTAGAGCAGTACTTC. The full variable domain, its missing parts supplied by reference TRBV5-4 and TRBJ2-7, is ETGVTQSPTHLIKTRGQQVTLRCSSQSGHNTVSWYQQALGQGPQFIFQYYREEENGRGNFPPRFSGLQFPNYSSELNVNALELDDSALYLCASSPGQGTSYVEQYFGPGTRLTVT.

This clone was picked up one time. The chain recombines TRBV5-4 with TRBJ1-1; 10 bases agree with TRBD1. The germline V gene encodes CDR1 SGHNT and CDR2 YYREEE (reference sequence). CDR3 length: 15 residues. J gave up 6 bases and V 4 bases, and 9 bases lay outside the gene matches. CDR3 residues: CASSHPGQGYAEAFF. The CDR3 DNA follows: TGTGCCAGCAGCCATCCGGGACAGGGGTATGCTGAAGCTTTCTTT. Variable domain in full (rest from reference TRBV5-4 and TRBJ1-1): ETGVTQSPTHLIKTRGQQVTLRCSSQSGHNTVSWYQQALGQGPQFIFQYYREEENGRGNFPPRFSGLQFPNYSSELNVNALELDDSALYLCASSHPGQGYAEAFFGQGTRLTVV.

The CDR3 loop is CASSSLLLGTDTQYF. As DNA, the CDR3 is TGTGCCAGCAGTTCTCTTCTGCTCGGCACAGATACGCAGTATTTT. This rearrangement joins TRBV2 to TRBJ2-3, with D unclear. Germline V lookup: CDR1 SNHLY, CDR2 FYNNEI. Trimming shortened V by 5 bases and J by 1 base, and 13 bases separated the two germline ends. CDR3 length: 15 residues.

In DNA form, the CDR3 reads TGTGCCAGTAGTATTTCGGGAGGTGGCATGGCTGGGGCCAACGTCCTGACTTTC. Its protein is CASSISGGGMAGANVLTF. This chain uses TRBV19 with TRBJ2-6; 7 bases fit TRBD2. V lost 3 bases to trimming and J lost 2 bases; unmatched junction nucleotides: 10. This CDR3 comprises 18 residues. CDR1 LNHDA and CDR2 SQIVND come from the germline V gene (reference sequence).

To note about this clone: Since a far larger clone is one base different, this is likely a read error. Other DNA sequences in the same sample also yield this CDR3. The chain recombines TRBV11-1 with TRBJ2-5; no definite D call. The germline V and J ends were trimmed by 5 bases and 3 bases, with 4 bases remaining between them. In germline, CDR1 is SGHAT, CDR2 FQDESV (reference sequence). CDR3 size: 11 residues. CDR3 loop: CASSLEETQYF. CDR3 coding DNA: TGTGCCAGCAGCCTAGAAGAGACCCAGTACTTC.

The gene calls are TRBV7-9 and TRBJ2-2; D not certain. Germline CDR1 and CDR2: SEHNR and FQNEAQ (reference sequence). Trimming removed 3 bases from V and 1 base from J, with 6 bases in between. The CDR3 is 14 amino acids. The CDR3 DNA follows: TGTGCCAGCAGCTTGAGCAGGAACACCGGGGAGCTGTTTTTT. Translating gives CASSLSRNTGELFF.

The chain is built from TRBV4-2 and TRBJ2-7, with 10 positions matching TRBD2. The CDR3 has 17 residues. The ends lost 1 base at V and 4 bases at J; junction bases unmatched: 10. From germline, CDR1 is LGHNA and CDR2 YNFKEQ. CDR3 nucleotide sequence: TGTGCCAGCAGCCAAGGCCTAAAAGCGGGAGGGATGTACGAGCAGTACTTC. Encoded protein: CASSQGLKAGGMYEQYF.

V gene TRBV28 combines with J gene TRBJ2-5; a weak D match, TRBD1 (6 bases). Germline V lookup: CDR1 MDHEN, CDR2 SYDVKM. The V gene lost 7 bases and the J gene lost 5 bases, with 17 bases spanning the gap. The CDR3 has 14 amino acids. Here the CDR3 DNA reads TGTGCCAGCACCACCCCTTCGCAGGGGGAGACCCAGTACTTC. This codes for CASTTPSQGETQYF.

The chain combines TRBV9 with TRBJ2-7; D could derive from TRBD1 or TRBD2 (7 bases each). CDR3 length: 14 amino acids. Germline CDR1 SGDLS, CDR2 YYNGEE. V lost 10 bases and J 1 base, leaving 18 bases between the germline ends. In nucleotides, the CDR3 is TGTGCCTCAGGGAGGGGGACAGAATCCTACGAGCAGTACTTC. Protein sequence: CASGRGTESYEQYF.

This clone was detected only once. The chain joins TRBV30 to TRBJ2-1, with 9 bases lining up with TRBD2. The CDR3 contains 15 residues. Unmatched junction bases numbered 2, after V lost 0 bases and J lost 2 bases. Germline CDR1 reads GTSNPN; CDR2 reads SVGIG (reference sequence). The CDR3 region is CAWSVLAGTYNEQFF. As DNA, the CDR3 is TGTGCCTGGAGTGTTCTAGCGGGAACCTACAATGAGCAGTTCTTC.

This chain connects TRBV28 to TRBJ1-2, with no clear D. Trimming stripped 6 bases from V and 4 bases from J, with 21 bases between. Germline V CDR1 and CDR2: MDHEN, SYDVKM. The CDR3 totals 16 residues. This CDR3 is CASRSGGSLVGYGYTF. The DNA of the CDR3 is TGTGCCAGCAGATCCGGCGGGAGCCTTGTAGGCTATGGCTACACCTTC.

The rearrangement joins TRBV18 to TRBJ2-4; D is perhaps TRBD1 (6 bases). Germline assignment: CDR1 KGHSH and CDR2 LQKENI. Between the trimmed V and J ends, which lost 2 bases and 0 bases, there was a span of 17 bases. The CDR3 covers 18 residues. The CDR3 is CASSPFLEGVLAKNIQYF. CDR3 DNA sequence: TGTGCCAGCTCACCATTCCTCGAGGGGGTCCTAGCCAAAAACATTCAGTACTTC.

The J gene is TRBJ2-2, the V gene TRBV5-1; 8 nucleotides line up with TRBD1. CDR3 length: 17 amino acids. V dropped 1 base and J dropped 5; count of bases not matched to a gene: 10. In germline, CDR1 is SGHRS, CDR2 YFSETQ. The CDR3 loop is CASSLSPGGSGTGELFF. The CDR3 DNA reads TGCGCCAGCAGCTTGAGCCCAGGGGGCTCGGGTACCGGGGAGCTGTTTTTT.